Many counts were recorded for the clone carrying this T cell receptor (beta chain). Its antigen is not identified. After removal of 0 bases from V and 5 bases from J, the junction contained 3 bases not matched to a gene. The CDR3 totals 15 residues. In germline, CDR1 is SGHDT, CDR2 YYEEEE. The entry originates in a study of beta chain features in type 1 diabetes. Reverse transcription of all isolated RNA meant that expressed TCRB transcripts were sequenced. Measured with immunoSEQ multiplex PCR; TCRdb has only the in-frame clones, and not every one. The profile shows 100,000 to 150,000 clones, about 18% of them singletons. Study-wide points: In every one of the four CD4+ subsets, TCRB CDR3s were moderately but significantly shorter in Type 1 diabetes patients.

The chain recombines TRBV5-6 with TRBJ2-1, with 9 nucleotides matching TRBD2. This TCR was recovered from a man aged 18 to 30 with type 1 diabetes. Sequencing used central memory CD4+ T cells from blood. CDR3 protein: CASSLVASGNNEQFF. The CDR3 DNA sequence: TGTGCCAGCAGCTTGGTGGCTAGCGGGAACAATGAGCAGTTCTTC.